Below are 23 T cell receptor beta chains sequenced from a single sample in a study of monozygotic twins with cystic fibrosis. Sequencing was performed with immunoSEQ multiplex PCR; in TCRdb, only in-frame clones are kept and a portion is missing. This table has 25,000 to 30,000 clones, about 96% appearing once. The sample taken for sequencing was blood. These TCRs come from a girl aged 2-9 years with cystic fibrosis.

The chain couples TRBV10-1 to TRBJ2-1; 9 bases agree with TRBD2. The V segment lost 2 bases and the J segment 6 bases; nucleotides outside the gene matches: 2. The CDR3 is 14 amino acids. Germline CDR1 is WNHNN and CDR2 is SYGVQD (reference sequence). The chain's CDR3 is CASSERGRANEQFF. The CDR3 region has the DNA TGCGCCAGCAGTGAGCGCGGGAGGGCCAATGAGCAGTTCTTC.

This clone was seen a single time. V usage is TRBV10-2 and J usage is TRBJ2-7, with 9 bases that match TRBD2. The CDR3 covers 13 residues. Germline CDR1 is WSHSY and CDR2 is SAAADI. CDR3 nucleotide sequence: TGCGCTTCAGGGACTAGCTTCGCCTACGAGCAGTACTTC. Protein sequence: CASGTSFAYEQYF.

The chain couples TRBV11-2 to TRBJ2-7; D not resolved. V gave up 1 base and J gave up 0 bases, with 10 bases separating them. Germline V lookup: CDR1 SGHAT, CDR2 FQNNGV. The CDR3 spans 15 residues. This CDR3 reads CASSLGLALSYEQYF. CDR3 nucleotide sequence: TGTGCCAGCAGCTTAGGACTGGCCCTCTCCTACGAGCAGTACTTC.

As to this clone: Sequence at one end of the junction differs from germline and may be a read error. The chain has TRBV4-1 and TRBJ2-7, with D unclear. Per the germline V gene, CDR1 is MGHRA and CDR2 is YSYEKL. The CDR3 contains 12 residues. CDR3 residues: CASSQDQYEQYF. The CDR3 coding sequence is TGTGCCAGCAGCCAAGACCAATACGAGCAGTACTTC.

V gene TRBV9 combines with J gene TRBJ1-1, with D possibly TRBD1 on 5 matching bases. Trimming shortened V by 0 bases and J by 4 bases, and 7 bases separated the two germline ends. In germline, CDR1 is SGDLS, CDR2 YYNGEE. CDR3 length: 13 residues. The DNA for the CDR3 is TGTGCCAGCAGCGTAGGGGGGAGCACTGAAGCTTTCTTT. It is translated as CASSVGGSTEAFF.

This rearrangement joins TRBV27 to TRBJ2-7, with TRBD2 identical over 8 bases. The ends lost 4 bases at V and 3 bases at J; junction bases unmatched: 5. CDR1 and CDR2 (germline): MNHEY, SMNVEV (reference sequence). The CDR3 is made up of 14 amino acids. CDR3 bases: TGTGCCAGCAGTTCCAGCGGGAGAGGCTACGAGCAGTACTTC. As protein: CASSSSGRGYEQYF.

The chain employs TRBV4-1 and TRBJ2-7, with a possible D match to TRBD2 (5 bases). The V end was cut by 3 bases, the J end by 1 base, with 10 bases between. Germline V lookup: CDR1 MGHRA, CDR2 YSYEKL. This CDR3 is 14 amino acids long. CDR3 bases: TGCGCCAGCAGCCAGTTACTAGTATCCTACGAGCAGTACTTC. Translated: CASSQLLVSYEQYF.

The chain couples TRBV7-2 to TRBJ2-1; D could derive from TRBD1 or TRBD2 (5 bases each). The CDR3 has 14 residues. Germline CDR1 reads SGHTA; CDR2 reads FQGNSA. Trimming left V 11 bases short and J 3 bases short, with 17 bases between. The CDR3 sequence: CALTPGANYNEQFF. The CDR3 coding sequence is TGTGCCCTCACCCCCGGGGCAAACTACAATGAGCAGTTCTTC. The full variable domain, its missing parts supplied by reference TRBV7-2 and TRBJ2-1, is GAGVSQSPSNKVTEKGKDVELRCDPISGHTALYWYRQSLGQGLEFLIYFQGNSAPDKSGLPSDRFSAERTGGSVSTLTIQRTQQEDSAVYLCALTPGANYNEQFFGPGTRLTVL.

The CDR3 here is CARRPPAGGLDEQFF. The CDR3 coding sequence is TGTGCCAGACGACCTCCAGCGGGAGGGCTGGATGAGCAGTTCTTC. The V and J genes are TRBV2 and TRBJ2-1; 10 bases fit TRBD2. The V gene end was trimmed by 9 bases and the J gene end by 8 bases; junction bases not matched to a gene: 13. The CDR3 covers 15 residues. The V gene's germline CDR1 is SNHLY and CDR2 FYNNEI.

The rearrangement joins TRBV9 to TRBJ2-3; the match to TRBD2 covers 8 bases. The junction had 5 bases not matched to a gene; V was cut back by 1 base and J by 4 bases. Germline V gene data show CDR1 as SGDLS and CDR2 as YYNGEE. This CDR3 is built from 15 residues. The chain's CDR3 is CASSVNPGGADTQYF. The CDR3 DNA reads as TGTGCCAGCAGCGTAAATCCGGGGGGGGCAGATACGCAGTATTTT.

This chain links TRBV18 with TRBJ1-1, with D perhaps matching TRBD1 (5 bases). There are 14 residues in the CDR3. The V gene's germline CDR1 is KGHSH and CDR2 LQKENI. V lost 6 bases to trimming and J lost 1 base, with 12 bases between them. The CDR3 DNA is TGTGCCAGCTCCCCTCCCGGGGCGAACACTGAAGCTTTCTTT. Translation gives CASSPPGANTEAFF.

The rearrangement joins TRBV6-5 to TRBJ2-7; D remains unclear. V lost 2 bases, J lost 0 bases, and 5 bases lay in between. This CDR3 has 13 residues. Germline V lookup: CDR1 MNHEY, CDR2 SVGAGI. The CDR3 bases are TGTGCCAGCAGTTACGGCCCCTCCTACGAGCAGTACTTC. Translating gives CASSYGPSYEQYF.

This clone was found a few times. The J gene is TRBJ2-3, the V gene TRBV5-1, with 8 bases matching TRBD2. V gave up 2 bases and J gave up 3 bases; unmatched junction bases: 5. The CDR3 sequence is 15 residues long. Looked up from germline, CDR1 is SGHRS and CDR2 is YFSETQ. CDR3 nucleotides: TGCGCCAGCAGCTTCAGCGGGAGTGGTACAGATACGCAGTATTTT. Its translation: CASSFSGSGTDTQYF.

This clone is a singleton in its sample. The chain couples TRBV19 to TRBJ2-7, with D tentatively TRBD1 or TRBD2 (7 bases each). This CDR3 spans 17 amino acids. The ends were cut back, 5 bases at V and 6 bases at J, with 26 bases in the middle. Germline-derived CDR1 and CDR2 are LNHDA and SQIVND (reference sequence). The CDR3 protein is CASSRAGGGTSWAEQYF. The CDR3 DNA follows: TGTGCCAGTAGTCGGGCAGGGGGGGGAACTTCGTGGGCCGAGCAGTACTTC. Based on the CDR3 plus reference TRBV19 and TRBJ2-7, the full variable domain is DGGITQSPKYLFRKEGQNVTLSCEQNLNHDAMYWYRQDPGQGLRLIYYSQIVNDFQKGDIAEGYSVSREKKESFPLTVTSAQKNPTAFYLCASSRAGGGTSWAEQYFGPGTRLTVT.

The CDR3 here is CAIQGLARAETQYF. The CDR3 DNA reads TGCGCCATCCAGGGACTAGCGAGAGCAGAGACCCAGTACTTC. V and J are TRBV10-1 and TRBJ2-5; TRBD2 agrees at 10 bases. The germline gives CDR1 WNHNN, CDR2 SYGVQD (reference sequence). The CDR3 totals 14 residues. After removal of 10 bases from V and 4 bases from J, the junction contained 9 bases not matched to a gene.

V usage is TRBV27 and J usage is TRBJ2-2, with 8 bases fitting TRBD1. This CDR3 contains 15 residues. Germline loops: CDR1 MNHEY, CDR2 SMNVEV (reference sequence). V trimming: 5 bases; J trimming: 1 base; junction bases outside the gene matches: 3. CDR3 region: CASSPGTGNTGELFF. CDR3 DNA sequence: TGTGCCAGCAGTCCAGGGACAGGGAACACCGGGGAGCTGTTTTTT.

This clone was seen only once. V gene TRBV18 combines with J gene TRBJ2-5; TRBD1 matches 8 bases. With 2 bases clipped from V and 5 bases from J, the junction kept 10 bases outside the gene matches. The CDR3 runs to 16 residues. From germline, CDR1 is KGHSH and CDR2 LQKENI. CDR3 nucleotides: TGTGCCAGCTCACCAAGACAGGGGCCCCTGCGGGAGACCCAGTACTTC. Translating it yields CASSPRQGPLRETQYF.

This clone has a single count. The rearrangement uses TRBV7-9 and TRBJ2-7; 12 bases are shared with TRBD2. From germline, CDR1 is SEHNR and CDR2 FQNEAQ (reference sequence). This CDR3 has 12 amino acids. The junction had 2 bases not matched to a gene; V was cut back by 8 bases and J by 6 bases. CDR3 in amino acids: CASRLAGAEQYF. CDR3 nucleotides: TGTGCCAGCCGACTAGCGGGAGCCGAGCAGTACTTC.

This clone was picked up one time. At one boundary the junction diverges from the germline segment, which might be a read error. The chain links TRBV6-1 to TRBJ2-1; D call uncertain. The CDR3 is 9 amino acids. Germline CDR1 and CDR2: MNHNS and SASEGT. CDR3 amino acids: CASSETAIF. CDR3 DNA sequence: TGTGCCAGCAGTGAGACGGCGATCTTC.

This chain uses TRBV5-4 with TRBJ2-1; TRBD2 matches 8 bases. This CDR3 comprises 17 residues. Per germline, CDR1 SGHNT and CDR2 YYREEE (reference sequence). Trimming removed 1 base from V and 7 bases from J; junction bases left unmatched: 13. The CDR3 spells CASSLLGLLAVGNEQFF. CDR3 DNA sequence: TGTGCCAGCAGCTTGCTCGGGTTACTAGCGGTCGGGAATGAGCAGTTCTTC.

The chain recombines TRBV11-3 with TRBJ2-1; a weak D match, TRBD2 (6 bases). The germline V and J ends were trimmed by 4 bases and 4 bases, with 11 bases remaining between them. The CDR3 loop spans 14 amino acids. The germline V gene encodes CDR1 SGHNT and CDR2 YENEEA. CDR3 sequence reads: CASSWDWGYNEQFF. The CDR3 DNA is TGTGCCAGCAGCTGGGACTGGGGGTACAATGAGCAGTTCTTC.

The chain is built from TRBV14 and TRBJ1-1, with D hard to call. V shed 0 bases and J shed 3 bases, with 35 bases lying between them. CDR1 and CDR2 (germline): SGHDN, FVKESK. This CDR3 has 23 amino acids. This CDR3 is CASSQEAKMTLGVAKTDYTEAFF. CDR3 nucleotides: TGTGCCAGCAGCCAAGAGGCCAAGATGACCCTGGGTGTGGCAAAGACGGACTACACTGAAGCTTTCTTT. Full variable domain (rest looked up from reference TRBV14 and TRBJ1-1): EAGVTQFPSHSVIEKGQTVTLRCDPISGHDNLYWYRRVMGKEIKFLLHFVKESKQDESGMPNNRFLAERTGGTYSTLKVQPAELEDSGVYFCASSQEAKMTLGVAKTDYTEAFFGQGTRLTVV.

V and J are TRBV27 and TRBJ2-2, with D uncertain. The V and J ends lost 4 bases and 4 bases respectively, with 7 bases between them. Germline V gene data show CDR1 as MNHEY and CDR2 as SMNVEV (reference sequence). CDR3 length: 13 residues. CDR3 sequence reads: CASSWASTGELFF. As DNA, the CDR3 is TGTGCCAGCAGTTGGGCTAGCACCGGGGAGCTGTTTTTT.